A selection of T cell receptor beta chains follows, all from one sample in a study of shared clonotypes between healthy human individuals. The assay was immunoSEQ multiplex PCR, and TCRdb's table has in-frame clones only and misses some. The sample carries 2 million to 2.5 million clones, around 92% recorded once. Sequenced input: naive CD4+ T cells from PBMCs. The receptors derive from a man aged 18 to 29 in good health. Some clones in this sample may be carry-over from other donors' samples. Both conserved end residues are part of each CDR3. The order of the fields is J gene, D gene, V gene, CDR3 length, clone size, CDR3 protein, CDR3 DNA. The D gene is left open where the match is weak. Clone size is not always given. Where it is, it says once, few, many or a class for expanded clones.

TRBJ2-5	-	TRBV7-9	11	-	CASSNGETQYF	TGTGCCAGCAGCAACGGAGAGACCCAGTACTTC
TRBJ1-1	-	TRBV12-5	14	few	CASGLGTANTEAFF	TGTGCTAGTGGTTTGGGGACGGCCAACACTGAAGCTTTCTTT
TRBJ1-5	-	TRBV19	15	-	CASSNNGLGNQPQHF	TGTGCCAGTAGCAATAATGGGTTGGGCAATCAGCCCCAGCATTTT
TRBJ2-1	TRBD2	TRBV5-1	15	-	CASSWVSSGSNEQFF	TGCGCCAGCAGCTGGGTATCTAGCGGGAGCAATGAGCAGTTCTTC
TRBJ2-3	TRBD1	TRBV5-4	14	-	CASSSGTGADTQYF	TGTGCCAGCAGCTCGGGGACAGGGGCGGATACGCAGTATTTT
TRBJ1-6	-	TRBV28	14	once	CASSESSYNSPLHF	TGTGCCAGCAGTGAGAGCTCCTATAATTCACCCCTCCACTTT
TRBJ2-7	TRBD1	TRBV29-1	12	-	CSVRTGGNEQYF	TGCAGCGTTCGGACAGGGGGCAACGAGCAGTACTTC
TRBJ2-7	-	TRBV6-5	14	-	CASSRRYREGEQYF	TGTGCCAGCAGTCGAAGATACAGGGAGGGTGAGCAGTACTTC
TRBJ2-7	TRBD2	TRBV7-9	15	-	CASSEGTSGRFEQYF	TGTGCCAGCAGCGAAGGGACTAGCGGGAGGTTCGAGCAGTACTTC
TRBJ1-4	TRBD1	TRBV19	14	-	CASSIIRGSEKLFF	TGTGCCAGTAGTATAATCAGGGGGTCTGAAAAACTGTTTTTT
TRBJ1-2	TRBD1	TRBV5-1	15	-	CASSLSAGGNYGYTF	TGCGCCAGCAGCTTGAGCGCAGGGGGTAACTATGGCTACACCTTC
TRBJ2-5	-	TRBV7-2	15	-	CASSLIGGFQETQYF	TGTGCCAGCAGCTTAATAGGGGGTTTCCAAGAGACCCAGTACTTC
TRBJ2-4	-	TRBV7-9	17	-	CASSLQTGDLAKNIQYF	TGTGCCAGCAGCTTACAAACAGGGGACTTAGCCAAAAACATTCAGTACTTC
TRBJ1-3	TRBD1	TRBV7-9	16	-	CASSSPDRGSGNTIYF	TGTGCCAGCAGCTCCCCTGACAGGGGCTCTGGAAACACCATATATTTT
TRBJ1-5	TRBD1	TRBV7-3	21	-	CASSLKSHPRRGRGGNQPQHF	TGTGCCAGCAGCTTAAAGTCACATCCGCGCAGGGGGCGCGGGGGCAATCAGCCCCAGCATTTT
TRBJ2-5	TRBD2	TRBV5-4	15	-	CASSSGGGVQETQYF	TGTGCCAGCAGCTCGGGGGGAGGGGTCCAAGAGACCCAGTACTTC
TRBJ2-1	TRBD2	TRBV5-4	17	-	CASSLGGASGSYNEQFF	TGTGCCAGCAGCTTGGGTGGGGCTAGCGGATCCTACAATGAGCAGTTCTTC
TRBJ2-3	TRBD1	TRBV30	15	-	CAWGLSTGSTDTQYF	TGTGCCTGGGGCTTATCGACAGGGAGCACAGATACGCAGTATTTT
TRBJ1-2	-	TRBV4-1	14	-	CASSQERGTYGYTF	TGCGCCAGCAGCCAAGAGCGGGGGACCTATGGCTACACCTTC
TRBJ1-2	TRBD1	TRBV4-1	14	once	CASSQVGQVGGYTF	TGCGCCAGCAGCCAGGTAGGACAGGTGGGCGGCTACACCTTC
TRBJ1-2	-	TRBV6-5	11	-	CASSSLTSRTF	TGTGCCAGCTCTTCCTTGACAAGCCGCACCTTC
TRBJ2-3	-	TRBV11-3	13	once	CASSLGVVNTQYF	TGTGCCAGCAGCTTAGGAGTCGTTAATACGCAGTATTTT
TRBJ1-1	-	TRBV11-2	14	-	CASSLTRAYTEAFF	TGTGCCAGCAGCTTAACTAGAGCATACACTGAAGCTTTCTTT
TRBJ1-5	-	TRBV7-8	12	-	CASSPELSPVNF	TGTGCCAGCAGCCCTGAGCTCAGTCCAGTGAATTTT
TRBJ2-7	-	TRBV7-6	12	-	CASSLKGYEQYF	TGTGCCAGCAGCTTAAAGGGTTACGAGCAGTACTTC
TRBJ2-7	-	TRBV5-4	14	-	CASSLDPGSYEQYF	TGTGCCAGCAGCTTGGACCCGGGTAGCTACGAGCAGTACTTC
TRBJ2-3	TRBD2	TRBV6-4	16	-	CASSGSLAEGTDTQYF	TGTGCCAGCAGTGGGAGTCTAGCGGAGGGCACAGATACGCAGTATTTT
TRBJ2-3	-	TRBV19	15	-	CASSMGTSRTDTQYF	TGTGCCAGTAGTATGGGGACCTCCCGCACAGATACGCAGTATTTT
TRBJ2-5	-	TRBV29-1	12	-	CSVGTSGETQYF	TGCAGCGTTGGGACCTCGGGGGAGACCCAGTACTTC
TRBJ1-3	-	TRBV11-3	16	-	CASSRGVGSSGNTIYF	TGTGCCAGCAGCCGGGGGGTCGGCAGCTCTGGAAACACCATATATTTT
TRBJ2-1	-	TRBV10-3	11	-	CATAAANEQFF	TGTGCCACAGCCGCCGCCAATGAGCAGTTCTTC
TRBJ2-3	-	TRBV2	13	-	CASSGRPTDTQYF	TGTGCCAGCAGTGGGAGACCCACAGATACGCAGTATTTT
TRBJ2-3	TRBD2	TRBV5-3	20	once	CARSPGRVTGRGLGSDTQYF	TGTGCCAGAAGCCCGGGTCGGGTCACCGGGAGGGGACTAGGATCAGATACGCAGTATTTT
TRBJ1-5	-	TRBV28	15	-	CASSLPSGDYQPQHF	TGTGCCAGCAGTTTACCTTCAGGGGATTATCAGCCCCAGCATTTT
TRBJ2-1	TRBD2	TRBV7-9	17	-	CASSLVATSGGYNEQFF	TGTGCCAGCAGCTTAGTAGCGACTAGCGGGGGTTACAATGAGCAGTTCTTC
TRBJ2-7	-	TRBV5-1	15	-	CASSSIADGSYEQYF	TGCGCCAGCAGCTCCATAGCGGATGGCTCCTACGAGCAGTACTTC
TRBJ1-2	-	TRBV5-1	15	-	CASSPGGGVGYGYTF	TGCGCCAGCAGCCCGGGGGGCGGGGTAGGCTATGGCTACACCTTC
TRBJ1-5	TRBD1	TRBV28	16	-	CASSLVAGGFNQPQHF	TGTGCCAGCAGTTTGGTGGCAGGGGGGTTCAATCAGCCCCAGCATTTT
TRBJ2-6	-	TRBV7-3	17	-	CASSPTPGVAGANVLTF	TGTGCCAGCAGCCCGACTCCAGGGGTGGCTGGGGCCAACGTCCTGACTTTC
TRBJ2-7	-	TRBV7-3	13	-	CASSLGILYEQYF	TGTGCCAGCAGCTTAGGGATCCTATACGAGCAGTACTTC
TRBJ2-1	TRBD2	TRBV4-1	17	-	CASSQPKLAGGLDEQFF	TGCGCCAGCAGCCAACCTAAACTAGCGGGAGGTTTGGATGAGCAGTTCTTC
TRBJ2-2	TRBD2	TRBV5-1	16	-	CASSLIAGVDTGELFF	TGCGCCAGCAGCTTGATAGCGGGAGTTGACACCGGGGAGCTGTTTTTT
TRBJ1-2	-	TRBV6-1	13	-	CASSEKSLYGYTF	TGTGCCAGCAGTGAAAAGTCCCTCTATGGCTACACCTTC
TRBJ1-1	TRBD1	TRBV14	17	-	CASSQVVPDRANTEAFF	TGTGCCAGCAGCCAAGTGGTACCCGACAGGGCCAACACTGAAGCTTTCTTT
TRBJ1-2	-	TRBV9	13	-	CASSLTGWEGYTF	TGTGCCAGCAGCCTCACAGGGTGGGAAGGCTACACCTTC
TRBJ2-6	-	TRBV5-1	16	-	CASSLSTGSGANVLTF	TGCGCCAGCAGCTTGAGTACAGGATCAGGGGCCAACGTCCTGACTTTC
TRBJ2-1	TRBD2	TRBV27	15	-	CASSPTSGKWHEQFF	TGTGCCAGCAGCCCAACTAGCGGGAAATGGCATGAGCAGTTCTTC
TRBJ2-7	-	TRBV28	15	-	CASSLGGGGGREQYF	TGTGCCAGCAGTTTGGGAGGAGGAGGGGGGAGGGAGCAGTACTTC
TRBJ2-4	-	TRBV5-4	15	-	CASSLAGGVKDIQYF	TGTGCCAGCAGCTTGGCCGGGGGAGTGAAGGACATTCAGTACTTC
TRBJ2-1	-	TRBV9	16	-	CASSVGFLLGSTEQFF	TGTGCCAGCAGCGTAGGGTTTTTACTAGGATCCACTGAGCAGTTCTTC
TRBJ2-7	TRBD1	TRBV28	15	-	CASSPPPGQLSEQYF	TGTGCCAGCAGTCCCCCGCCGGGACAGCTCTCCGAGCAGTACTTC
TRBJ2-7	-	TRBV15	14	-	CATSREAGAYEQYF	TGTGCCACCAGCAGAGAGGCAGGGGCCTACGAGCAGTACTTC